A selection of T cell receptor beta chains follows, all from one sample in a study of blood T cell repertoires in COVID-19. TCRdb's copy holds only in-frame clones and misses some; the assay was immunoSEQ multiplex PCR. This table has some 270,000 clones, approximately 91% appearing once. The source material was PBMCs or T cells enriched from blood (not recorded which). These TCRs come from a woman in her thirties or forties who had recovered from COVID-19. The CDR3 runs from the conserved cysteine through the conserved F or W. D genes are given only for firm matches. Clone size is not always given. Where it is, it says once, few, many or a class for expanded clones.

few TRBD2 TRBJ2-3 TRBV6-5 TGTGCCACCCGGTTAGCGGGGAGAGATACGCAGTATTTT CATRLAGRDTQYF
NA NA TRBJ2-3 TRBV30 TGTGCCTGGAGAGGGGCCCCCCAGCCAGATACGCAGTATTTT CAWRGAPQPDTQYF
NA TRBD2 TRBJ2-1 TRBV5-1 TGCGCCAGCAGCTTGGGAGCGGGGGAGTACAATGAGCAGTTCTTC CASSLGAGEYNEQFF
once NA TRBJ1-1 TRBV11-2 TGTGCCAGCAGCTTAGATGGGCAGAACACTGAAGCTTTCTTT CASSLDGQNTEAFF
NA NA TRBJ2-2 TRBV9 TGTGCCAGCAGCGAGGGAGCCCTCGGGGGAAGGAACACCGGGGAGCTGTTTTTT CASSEGALGGRNTGELFF
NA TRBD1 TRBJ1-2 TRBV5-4 TGTGCCAGCAGCCAAACAGGGGGCTATGGCTACACCTTC CASSQTGGYGYTF
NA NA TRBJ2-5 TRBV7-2 TGTGCCAGCAGCTTATATAAGCGAGTGGGGCGAATCGGCGAGACCCAGTACTTC CASSLYKRVGRIGETQYF
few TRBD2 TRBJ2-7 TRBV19 TGTGCCAGTAGTATAGGCCCAGGGGGGTCTAGCGGGAGCTACGAGCAGTACTTC CASSIGPGGSSGSYEQYF
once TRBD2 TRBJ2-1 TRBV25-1 TGTGCCACCAGATCGACTAGCGGGAACTACAATGAGCAGTTCTTC CATRSTSGNYNEQFF
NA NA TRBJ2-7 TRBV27 TGTGCCAGCAGTTTATCTCGACAGTATAACGAGCAGTACTTC CASSLSRQYNEQYF
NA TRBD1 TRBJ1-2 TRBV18 TGTGCCAGCTCACCACTAAACGGGACAGGGGATCGAGGCTACACCTTC CASSPLNGTGDRGYTF
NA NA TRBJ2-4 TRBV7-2 TGTGCCAGCAGCTTAACGACTGAAAACATTCAGTACTTC CASSLTTENIQYF
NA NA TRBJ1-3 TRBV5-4 TGTGCCAGCAGCTCGGACATCGAAGACACCATATATTTT CASSSDIEDTIYF
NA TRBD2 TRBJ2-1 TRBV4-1 TGCGCCAGCAGCCAAGGGCCCTTAGCGGGGGGGCCCAATGAGCAGTTCTTC CASSQGPLAGGPNEQFF
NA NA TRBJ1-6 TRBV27 TGTGCCAGCAGTTTATCACGAGGGCCCAGTTCCTATAATTCACCCCTCCACTTT CASSLSRGPSSYNSPLHF
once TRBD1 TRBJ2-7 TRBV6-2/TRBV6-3 TGTGCCAGCAGTCAAGCAGGGGGAGTCACCTACGAGCAGTACTTC CASSQAGGVTYEQYF
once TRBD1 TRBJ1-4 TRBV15 TGTGCCACCAGCGGCCGACAGGGGGCTAGGGAAAAACTGTTTTTT CATSGRQGAREKLFF
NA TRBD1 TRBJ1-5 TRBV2 TGTGCCACTCACCGGGACAGGGGATATCAGCCCCAGCATTTT CATHRDRGYQPQHF
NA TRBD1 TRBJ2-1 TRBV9 TGTGCCAGCAGCTATCGGACAGGCGATGAGCAGTTCTTC CASSYRTGDEQFF
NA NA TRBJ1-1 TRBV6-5 TGTGCCAGCAGCCGTTCTACAGGAATGAACACTGAAGCTTTCTTT CASSRSTGMNTEAFF
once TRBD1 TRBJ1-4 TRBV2 TGTGCCAGCAGGCCGGGACAGGGTCTCCGGGAAAAACTGTTTTTT CASRPGQGLREKLFF
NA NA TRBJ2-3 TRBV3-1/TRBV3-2 TGTGCCAGCAGCCAAGCGGGTGGGTTCAGCACAGATACGCAGTATTTT CASSQAGGFSTDTQYF
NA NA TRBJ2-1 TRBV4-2 TGTGCCAGCAGCTCGGCCCGGGACACGGAGTACAATGAGCAGTTCTTC CASSSARDTEYNEQFF
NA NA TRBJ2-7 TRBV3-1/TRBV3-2 TGTGCCAGCAGCCAAGTATCATCAGGGGTTACCTACGAGCAGTACTTC CASSQVSSGVTYEQYF
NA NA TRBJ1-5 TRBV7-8 TGTGCCAGCAGCTTACGTCTACAGGGAAATCAGCCCCAGCATTTT CASSLRLQGNQPQHF
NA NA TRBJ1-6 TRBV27 TGTGCCAGCAGTTTATCGAGGGCAGGGAGGTCACCCCTCCACTTT CASSLSRAGRSPLHF
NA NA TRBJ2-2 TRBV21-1 TGTGCCAGCACCCACAGGGTAGACAGGGAAGTGAACACCGGGGAGCTGTTTTTT CASTHRVDREVNTGELFF
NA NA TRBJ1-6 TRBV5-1 TGCGCCAGCAGAATTGACGGGGGGGCCTCTAATTCACCCCTCCACTTT CASRIDGGASNSPLHF
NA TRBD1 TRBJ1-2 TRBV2 TGTGCCAGCAGGGACAGGGGTATGGGAGGCTACACCTTC CASRDRGMGGYTF
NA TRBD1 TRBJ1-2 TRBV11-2 TGTGCCAGCAGCCCGACCGGGACAGTACATAACTATGGCTACACCTTC CASSPTGTVHNYGYTF
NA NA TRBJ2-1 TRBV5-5 TGTGCCAGCAGCTTGGAACGCGGGACGATCTACAATGAGCAGTTCTTC CASSLERGTIYNEQFF
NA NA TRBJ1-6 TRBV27 TGTGCCAGCAGAAACGGGGGGTTAAGAGCCCTCCACTTT CASRNGGLRALHF
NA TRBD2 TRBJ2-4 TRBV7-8 TGTGCCAGCAGCCGGGGGGACTACAAAAACATTCAGTACTTC CASSRGDYKNIQYF
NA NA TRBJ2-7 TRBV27 TGTGCCAGCAGTAGCATACAGGGCTCCCACGAGCAGTACTTC CASSSIQGSHEQYF
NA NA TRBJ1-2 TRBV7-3 TGTGCCAGCAGCCTAACACCCGGGTACTATGGCTACACCTTC CASSLTPGYYGYTF
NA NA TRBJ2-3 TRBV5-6 TGTGCCAGCAGCTTGTCTAGCTCAGATACGCAGTATTTT CASSLSSSDTQYF
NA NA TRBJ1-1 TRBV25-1 TGTGCCAGCAGTACTACGGCCTGGGGGGAGGCTTTCTTT CASSTTAWGEAFF
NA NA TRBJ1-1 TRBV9 TGTGCCAGCAGCGTAGTGGGGGGGGTCACTGAAGCTTTCTTT CASSVVGGVTEAFF
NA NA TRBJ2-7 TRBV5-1 TGCGCCAGCAGCTTGATCGGGGGGCCCTACGAGCAGTACTTC CASSLIGGPYEQYF
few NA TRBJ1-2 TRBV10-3 TGTGCCATCAGTGAGTCGACTGGCGGCTACACCTTC CAISESTGGYTF
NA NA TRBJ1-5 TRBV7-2 TGTGCCAGCAGCTTAGTGGGGGGGCGGGGTAATCAGCCCCAGCATTTT CASSLVGGRGNQPQHF
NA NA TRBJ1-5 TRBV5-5 TGTGCCAGCAGCCCACAGGGTCAGCCCCAGCATTTT CASSPQGQPQHF